A selection of T cell receptor beta chains follows, all from one sample in a study of blood T cell repertoires in COVID-19. The assay was immunoSEQ multiplex PCR, and TCRdb's table has in-frame clones only and misses some. The data show roughly 50,000 clones, around 80% seen once. The sample consisted of peripheral blood. The receptors were sampled from a man aged 55 to 69 with acute or convalescent COVID-19. Each CDR3 is given without its conserved first and last residue.

ASSRKWTGVDQPQH	TRBV28
ASSLSSGPPPYEQY	TRBV28
ASSGRGGIDGYT	TRBV5-1
ASSESVFYTEAF	TRBV6-1
ASSRDSRGGSPLH	TRBV6-1
SVLEQGTRGYT	TRBV29-1
ATSGRAGYGYT	TRBV15
ASSLAAGLDTEAF	TRBV7-9
ASSLYHLAGVVEQY	TRBV7-2
ASSFPTTNEKLF	TRBV28
ASRARGREGPQGEQY	TRBV9
ASTLGQGALIYGYT	TRBV7-9
ASSVGGLASHNEQF	TRBV9
ASRRQAASNQPQH	TRBV6-5
ASSGGVGYT	TRBV9
ASTRGTPLYNEQF	TRBV13
ASSSLGTAEQF	TRBV13